The rows below give T cell receptor beta chains drawn from one sample of a study of cytomegalovirus exposure and HLA in healthy donors. Using immunoSEQ multiplex PCR, the repertoire was profiled, and TCRdb retains in-frame clones only, with some absent. The sample yields tens of thousands of clones, 55% to 75% seen once. The sample taken for sequencing was PBMCs. The source is a man between 60 and 75 years old in good health and CMV-seropositive. The conserved cysteine and the conserved F or W are not part of the CDR3 here. Clone size is stated in some rows and not others, as once, few, many or a class when expanded.

cdr3_aa: ASSVDFSSYEQY; clone_size: NA; cdr3_length: 12; v_call: TRBV9
cdr3_aa: ASSDWPPVVSGANVLT; clone_size: NA; cdr3_length: 16; v_call: TRBV6-4
cdr3_aa: ASSFSTSGSSYNEQF; clone_size: NA; cdr3_length: 15; v_call: TRBV28
cdr3_aa: ASSRLAEQGEQY; clone_size: NA; cdr3_length: 12; v_call: TRBV5-6
cdr3_aa: ASSPDSTINYGYT; clone_size: NA; cdr3_length: 13; v_call: TRBV6-6
cdr3_aa: ASSKVFRQGSAGDTGELF; clone_size: once; cdr3_length: 18; v_call: TRBV21-1
cdr3_aa: ASSEGGGRNQPQH; clone_size: few; cdr3_length: 13; v_call: TRBV6-1
cdr3_aa: ASSQQTNYGYT; clone_size: NA; cdr3_length: 11; v_call: TRBV14
cdr3_aa: ASSKTGTGSYEQY; clone_size: few; cdr3_length: 13; v_call: TRBV9
cdr3_aa: ASSPMGPAGELF; clone_size: once; cdr3_length: 12; v_call: TRBV19
cdr3_aa: ASSLAGVEQY; clone_size: NA; cdr3_length: 10; v_call: TRBV11-2
cdr3_aa: ASSSRQAKTYEQY; clone_size: NA; cdr3_length: 13; v_call: TRBV2